A single sample is the source of the 21 T cell receptor beta chains below, sequenced in a study of blood T cell repertoires in COVID-19. Here immunoSEQ multiplex PCR was the method, and the copy in TCRdb shows in-frame clones only, minus some. The sample shows around 170,000 clones, roughly 80% of them seen only once. The sample consisted of peripheral blood. All receptors derive from a woman aged 70-85 years with COVID-19, enrolled during active disease.

The chain combines TRBV11-1 with TRBJ2-2; a weak D match, TRBD2 (6 bases). Germline-derived CDR1 and CDR2 are SGHAT and FQDESV (reference sequence). Trimming removed 1 base at V and 7 bases at J, with 13 bases between. CDR3 length equals 15 residues. For the CDR3, the DNA is TGTGCCAGCAGCTTAGAAGGAGGGCCCGGCGGGGAGCTGTTTTTT. Translated: CASSLEGGPGGELFF. Full variable domain (missing parts from reference TRBV11-1 and TRBJ2-2): EAEVAQSPRYKITEKSQAVAFWCDPISGHATLYWYRQILGQGPELLVQFQDESVVDDSQLPKDRFSAERLKGVDSTLKIQPAELGDSAMYLCASSLEGGPGGELFFGEGSRLTVL.

This clone was seen repeatedly, ten times or more. The genes are TRBV28 and TRBJ2-7; 8 bases fit TRBD1. Losses at the gene ends were 6 bases for V and 5 bases for J; bases not matched to a gene: 9. Per the germline V gene, CDR1 is MDHEN and CDR2 is SYDVKM. CDR3 size: 14 residues. In nucleotides, the CDR3 is TGTGCCAGCAGCCTTGGACAGGGTCGTCACGAGCAGTACTTC. Its translation is CASSLGQGRHEQYF.

This clone has a single count. The chain is built from TRBV6-2 or TRBV6-3 and TRBJ2-5; 10 bases line up with TRBD2. This CDR3 is 16 amino acids long. V shed 4 bases and J 0 bases; nucleotides not matched to a gene: 5. Germline V gene sequence: CDR1 MNHEY, CDR2 SVGEGT. CDR3 region: CASSLAGGLYQETQYF. The DNA for the CDR3 is TGTGCCAGCAGTTTAGCGGGAGGTCTGTACCAAGAGACCCAGTACTTC.

V is TRBV7-8 and J is TRBJ1-5; 10 bases are shared with TRBD1. J gave up 4 bases and V 5 bases, and 5 bases lay outside the gene matches. This CDR3 has 15 residues. Germline loops: CDR1 SGHVS, CDR2 FQNEAQ. CDR3 DNA: TGTGCCAGCAGCCGGGACAGGGGACCAAATCAGCCCCAGCATTTT. This gives the protein CASSRDRGPNQPQHF.

The gene calls are TRBV19 and TRBJ1-1; tentatively, D is TRBD1 (6 bases). The CDR3 runs 14 residues. Germline V CDR1 and CDR2: LNHDA, SQIVND (reference sequence). V lost 5 bases, J lost 1 base, and 11 bases lay in between. CDR3 in DNA: TGTGCCAGTAGTGGGGGCGGATCGAACACTGAAGCTTTCTTT. Its protein product is CASSGGGSNTEAFF.

This clone was seen a single time. V usage is TRBV19 and J usage is TRBJ2-1; 7 positions match TRBD2. Germline V gene data show CDR1 as LNHDA and CDR2 as SQIVND (reference sequence). This CDR3 has 16 amino acids. V dropped 3 bases and J dropped 5; count of bases not matched to a gene: 10. The CDR3 DNA sequence: TGTGCCAGTAGTATCTTCCCGTTACTAGCGCACAATGAGCAGTTCTTC. As protein: CASSIFPLLAHNEQFF.

The J gene is TRBJ1-5, the V gene TRBV19; D is uncertain. Trimming removed 3 bases from V and 7 bases from J, with 13 bases in between. The germline V gene has CDR1 LNHDA and CDR2 SQIVND (reference sequence). CDR3 length equals 14 residues. CDR3 bases: TGTGCCAGTAGTATTTCGGGGTTGGAACAGCCCCAGCATTTT. Amino acid sequence: CASSISGLEQPQHF.

The V gene is TRBV6-5, the J gene TRBJ1-6, with 8 bases lining up with TRBD1. In germline, CDR1 is MNHEY, CDR2 SVGAGI. With V trimmed by 0 bases and J by 14 bases, 9 bases remained unmatched. The CDR3 is made up of 15 amino acids. The CDR3 DNA reads TGTGCCAGCAGTTACTCGAGGACAGGGAGGTTAGCCCTCCACTTT. Protein sequence: CASSYSRTGRLALHF.

This clone was seen just once. The rearrangement joins TRBV10-3 to TRBJ2-7; 14 bases fit TRBD2. V lost 7 bases, J lost 0 bases, and 5 bases stayed unmatched. Germline V gives CDR1 ENHRY, CDR2 SYGVKD. The CDR3 contains 16 residues. CDR3 coding DNA: TGTGCCATCACCCAAGGGACTAGCGGGGGCTCCTACGAGCAGTACTTC. This sequence encodes CAITQGTSGGSYEQYF.

The V gene is TRBV30, the J gene TRBJ2-7; tentatively, D is TRBD2 (6 bases). The V and J ends lost 5 bases and 1 base respectively, with 24 bases between them. Germline-derived CDR1 and CDR2 are GTSNPN and SVGIG (reference sequence). This CDR3 spans 17 amino acids. As DNA, the CDR3 is TGTGCCTGGCTCTCTGCAGGGAGGTCGGGTAGTTCCTACGAGCAGTACTTC. Translation gives CAWLSAGRSGSSYEQYF.

This clone was detected only a few times. The chain is built from TRBV7-2 and TRBJ1-1; 8 positions match TRBD1. The germline gives CDR1 SGHTA, CDR2 FQGNSA. This CDR3 contains 13 residues. Losses at the gene ends were 4 bases for V and 10 bases for J; bases not matched to a gene: 8. The DNA of the CDR3 is TGTGCCAGCAGCTCAGGACAGGGACTTGGAGCTTTCTTT. It yields the protein CASSSGQGLGAFF.

V usage is TRBV7-6 and J usage is TRBJ2-1; 7 bases are a match to TRBD2. The germline CDR1 and CDR2 sequences are SGHVS and FNYEAQ. Germline trimming cut 5 bases from V and 0 bases from J; bases unmatched to any gene: 4. The CDR3 covers 15 residues. Here the CDR3 DNA reads TGTGCCAGCAGCCTTGGACTAGACTCCTACAATGAGCAGTTCTTC. It is translated as CASSLGLDSYNEQFF.

This sequence joins TRBV6-5 and TRBJ2-1; tentative D call: TRBD2 (6 bases). Deletions cut 6 bases from V and 5 bases from J, with 11 bases between. Germline assignment: CDR1 MNHEY and CDR2 SVGAGI. The CDR3 loop spans 13 amino acids. The CDR3 loop reads CASSRSGNNEQFF. The DNA of the CDR3 is TGTGCCAGCAGCCGTAGCGGTAACAATGAGCAGTTCTTC.

This clone has a single count. J is TRBJ2-7 and V is TRBV30; 8 bases map to TRBD2. J gave up 0 bases and V 5 bases, and 6 bases lay outside the gene matches. Germline V lookup: CDR1 GTSNPN, CDR2 SVGIG (reference sequence). The CDR3 contains 14 residues. CDR3 residues: CAWSLTSGSYEQYF. CDR3 sequence (DNA): TGTGCCTGGTCCTTAACTAGCGGCTCCTACGAGCAGTACTTC.

The chain has TRBV28 and TRBJ2-7, with TRBD1 matching over 8 bases. The CDR3 contains 16 residues. V shed 7 bases, J shed 3 bases, and the junction held 14 bases outside the gene matches. CDR1 and CDR2 from the germline V gene are MDHEN and SYDVKM. Here the CDR3 reads CASTQGGAGGVYEQYF. In nucleotides, the CDR3 is TGTGCCAGCACCCAAGGGGGTGCAGGGGGCGTCTACGAGCAGTACTTC.

The chain has TRBV29-1 and TRBJ2-3, with 9 nucleotides matching TRBD2. This CDR3 region has 15 residues. J lost 2 bases, V lost 6 bases, and 9 bases had no gene match. Germline V gene data show CDR1 as SQVTM and CDR2 as ANQGSEA. In DNA, the CDR3 is TGCAGCGTCAAGACTAGCGGACAATACACAGATACGCAGTATTTT. It codes for CSVKTSGQYTDTQYF.

This clone was counted a single time. This chain connects TRBV28 to TRBJ2-7, with 11 nucleotides matching TRBD2. CDR1 is MDHEN and CDR2 is SYDVKM in the germline V gene. V shed 7 bases and J 0 bases; nucleotides not matched to a gene: 5. The CDR3 contains 15 residues. CDR3 nucleotides: TGTGCCAGCACCAGGACTAGCGGGTACTCCTACGAGCAGTACTTC. Amino acids: CASTRTSGYSYEQYF.

The CDR3 DNA reads as TGTGCCAGTAAGCTCGACATCTCGTCGGAGACCCAGTACTTC. Encoded protein: CASKLDISSETQYF. The chain combines TRBV19 with TRBJ2-5; D is uncertain. The CDR3 spans 14 residues. V dropped 7 bases and J dropped 5 bases, with 17 bases sitting between them. In germline, CDR1 is LNHDA, CDR2 SQIVND (reference sequence). Drawing the rest from reference TRBV19 and TRBJ2-5, the complete variable domain is DGGITQSPKYLFRKEGQNVTLSCEQNLNHDAMYWYRQDPGQGLRLIYYSQIVNDFQKGDIAEGYSVSREKKESFPLTVTSAQKNPTAFYLCASKLDISSETQYFGPGTRLLVL.

V and J are TRBV28 and TRBJ2-7; 9 nucleotides align to TRBD2. In germline, CDR1 is MDHEN, CDR2 SYDVKM. The CDR3 loop spans 15 amino acids. V dropped 2 bases and J dropped 7; count of bases not matched to a gene: 9. CDR3 coding DNA: TGTGCCAGCAGTTTAGATAGCGGGAGAGGACGTGAGCAGTACTTC. It codes for CASSLDSGRGREQYF.

The rearrangement joins TRBV6-5 to TRBJ1-2, with 7 bases that match TRBD1. The CDR3 extends over 13 amino acids. CDR1 and CDR2 (germline): MNHEY, SVGAGI. The V and J ends lost 9 bases and 4 bases, in that order; junction bases with no gene match: 8. CDR3 residues: CASSQGLGYGYTF. The CDR3 DNA follows: TGTGCCAGTTCACAGGGGCTCGGCTATGGCTACACCTTC.

J is TRBJ1-6 and V is TRBV11-3; 12 nucleotides align to TRBD1. The CDR3 has 17 amino acids. The V segment lost 1 base and the J segment 9 bases; nucleotides outside the gene matches: 7. Per the germline V gene, CDR1 is SGHNT and CDR2 is YENEEA. The CDR3: CASSLGDRGQLSSPLHF. The CDR3, as DNA: TGTGCCAGCAGCTTAGGGGACAGGGGGCAGTTAAGTTCACCCCTCCACTTT.